The clone carrying this T cell receptor (beta chain) was picked up many times. Amplification of TCR beta CDR3 regions used RNA as the template. First-round RT-PCR with HTBI primers amplified the TCR CDR3 region. One entry per CDR3 protein, called by TCRdb with MiXCR from the multiplex PCR reads. The repertoire consists of roughly 650,000 distinct CDR3 sequences, with approximately 16% occurring once and the leading ten covering about 3.5%. The sample originates from a study of T cells in Graves' hyperthyroidism and ophthalmopathy. This CDR3 spans 15 amino acids. Germline V gene lookup returns CDR1 GTSNPN and CDR2 SVGIG (reference sequence). Trimming left V 2 bases short and J 2 bases short, with 15 bases between.

This sequence was found in a middle-aged woman with Graves' ophthalmopathy. The V call is TRBV30, the J call TRBJ1-2; possible D gene TRBD1, 5 bases. Source material: blood. CDR3 nucleotide sequence: TGTGCCTGGAGTAGGGGACTGAACTCGAACTATGGCTACACCTTC. Translating it yields CAWSRGLNSNYGYTF.